A single sample gave rise to the 8 T cell receptor beta chains below, sequenced in a study of PD-L1 blockade in urothelial cancer. Regarding time point: pretreatment peripheral blood. Clones were sequenced by immunoSEQ multiplex PCR, and TCRdb holds only the in-frame ones, with some missing. The sample consists of more than 45,000 clones, 82% of them appearing once. The source material was PBMCs, sampled around atezolizumab (anti-PD-L1) treatment. The receptor set was obtained from a man aged 45-65 years with urothelial cancer.

This chain links TRBV9 with TRBJ2-1, with TRBD2 identical over 9 bases. This CDR3 is built from 15 residues. The V and J ends lost 1 base and 5 bases, in that order; junction bases with no gene match: 4. Germline loops: CDR1 SGDLS, CDR2 YYNGEE. The CDR3 loop is CASSVLLAGNNEQFF. CDR3 DNA: TGTGCCAGCAGCGTACTACTAGCGGGTAACAATGAGCAGTTCTTC.

The chain couples TRBV29-1 to TRBJ2-7, with D tentatively TRBD2 (5 bases). CDR1 is SQVTM and CDR2 is ANQGSEA in the germline V gene. V lost 7 bases and J lost 6, with 19 bases in between. The CDR3 loop spans 13 amino acids. As DNA, the CDR3 is TGCAGCGCCTCTCACCGGGAAAGAGGCGAGCAGTACTTC. The encoded protein is CSASHRERGEQYF.

The genes are TRBV25-1 and TRBJ1-2; 8 bases line up with TRBD1. Per germline, CDR1 MGHDK and CDR2 SYGVNS. The trim removed 6 bases at V and 6 bases at J, leaving 9 bases unmatched. This CDR3 is 14 amino acids long. The CDR3 DNA reads as TGTGCCAGCAGGATCCCAGGGGGCGCGAATGGCTACACCTTC. Protein product: CASRIPGGANGYTF.

The chain recombines TRBV7-9 with TRBJ2-7, with 8 bases that match TRBD1. CDR3 length equals 15 residues. The V gene's germline CDR1 is SEHNR and CDR2 FQNEAQ (reference sequence). V was pared by 4 bases and J by 2 bases, with 7 bases of the junction left unmatched. The CDR3 sequence: CASSYFGQGTYEQYF. CDR3 coding DNA: TGTGCCAGCAGCTATTTTGGACAGGGCACCTACGAGCAGTACTTC.

V and J are TRBV5-1 and TRBJ2-1; TRBD2 matches at 8 bases. J was trimmed by 8 bases and V by 1 base; bases with no gene match: 2. The V gene's germline CDR1 is SGHRS and CDR2 YFSETQ. The CDR3 extends over 13 amino acids. The CDR3 reads CASSLSGGYEQFF. The CDR3 bases are TGCGCCAGCAGCTTGAGCGGGGGCTATGAGCAGTTCTTC. The complete variable domain, with remaining parts taken from reference TRBV5-1 and TRBJ2-1, reads KAGVTQTPRYLIKTRGQQVTLSCSPISGHRSVSWYQQTPGQGLQFLFEYFSETQRNKGNFPGRFSGRQFSNSRSEMNVSTLELGDSALYLCASSLSGGYEQFFGPGTRLTVL.

The V gene is TRBV5-1, the J gene TRBJ2-7; a possible D gene is TRBD1 (6 bases). The CDR3 covers 13 residues. Germline V CDR1 and CDR2: SGHRS, YFSETQ. V was pared by 4 bases and J by 5 bases, with 13 bases between. CDR3 in amino acids: CASSGGHSNEQYF. CDR3 DNA: TGCGCCAGCAGCGGGGGACACTCTAACGAGCAGTACTTC.

The chain has TRBV7-6 and TRBJ2-1, with TRBD2 as a possible D gene (5 bases). Trimming took off 1 base at V and 10 bases at J, with 11 bases between the two ends. From germline, CDR1 is SGHVS and CDR2 FNYEAQ. The CDR3 extends over 13 amino acids. In DNA form, the CDR3 reads TGTGCCAGCAGCTTAGGGGAAGAGGGAGAGCAGTTCTTC. Translated, it gives CASSLGEEGEQFF. The whole variable domain, remainder taken from reference TRBV7-6 and TRBJ2-1, is GAGVSQSPRYKVTKRGQDVALRCDPISGHVSLYWYRQALGQGPEFLTYFNYEAQQDKSGLPNDRFSAERPEGSISTLTIQRTEQRDSAMYRCASSLGEEGEQFFGPGTRLTVL.

The rearrangement joins TRBV18 to TRBJ2-7, with D perhaps matching TRBD1 (6 bases). V dropped 3 bases and J dropped 4 bases, with 13 bases sitting between them. The CDR3 extends over 14 amino acids. From germline, CDR1 is KGHSH and CDR2 LQKENI. In DNA form, the CDR3 reads TGTGCCAGCTCACCTAGAACAGGGTTTTACGAGCAGTACGTC. Protein product: CASSPRTGFYEQYV.